These 2 T cell receptor beta chains were all obtained from the same sample, sequenced in a study of vaccination effects on CD4 cells after COVID-19. ViraFEST expansion of antigen-specific CD4+ T cells with viral peptide pools preceded sequencing. With roughly 9 days of culture completed, CD4+ T cells were isolated. This individual contracted SARS-CoV-2 between March and December 2020, as verified by PCR. All participants had two doses of either the BNT162b2 or mRNA-1273 vaccine. Only in-frame clones appear in the TCRdb table, and some are missing; sequencing was by immunoSEQ multiplex PCR. Of 13,000 to 15,000 clones listed, about 74% were seen once; the top ten hold roughly 24%. No antigen is known for these receptors. The sequenced sample was CD4+ T cells from PBMCs cultured with HCoV-NL63 spike peptides, obtained after COVID-19 vaccination. These receptors were collected from a human donor who had a prior SARS-CoV-2 infection.

This clone was recorded a few times. The chain combines TRBV2 with TRBJ1-5; D call uncertain. Germline V CDR1 and CDR2: SNHLY, FYNNEI. Trimming cost V 7 bases and J 3 bases, with 10 bases left between them. The length of the CDR3 is 13 residues. CDR3 DNA sequence: TGTGCCAGCACTGGAGACGTCAATCAGCCCCAGCATTTT. It yields the protein CASTGDVNQPQHF.

This chain links TRBV30 with TRBJ2-7; D is perhaps TRBD1 (5 bases). Germline V CDR1 and CDR2: GTSNPN, SVGIG (reference sequence). The CDR3 loop spans 13 amino acids. Trimming shortened V by 2 bases and J by 3 bases, and 11 bases separated the two germline ends. The CDR3 DNA follows: TGTGCCTGGAGTCTCGGCAGGGACTACGAGCAGTACTTC. Amino acid sequence: CAWSLGRDYEQYF.